This TCR beta chain was retrieved from a study of PD-L1 blockade in urothelial cancer. Study as a whole: Among blood samples, the median T cell count was roughly 150,000. Findings of the study overall: Tumor-associated clones in blood expanded more at 3 weeks in durable-benefit patients. A pretreatment blood TCR clonality that fell below the median predicted better progression-free and overall survival.

Produced via immunoSEQ multiplex PCR; TCRdb's table is partial and in-frame only. Of roughly 100,000 clones in the sample, over 80% were seen once. As concerns this clone: Its antigen is undetermined.

The V gene's germline CDR1 is SEHNR and CDR2 FQNEAQ (reference sequence). The CDR3 loop spans 18 amino acids. V shed 10 bases and J 6 bases; nucleotides not matched to a gene: 24. Described time point: peripheral blood 6 weeks after treatment start. A total of 1 to 8 samples per patient were collected pretreatment and on-treatment. The sample in question was PBMCs, obtained around atezolizumab (anti-PD-L1) treatment. The sequence derives from a man in his 70s with urothelial cancer. This chain links TRBV7-9 with TRBJ2-3, with 8 nucleotides matching TRBD2. Here the CDR3 reads CATGMGRGGPGKSDTQYF. CDR3 sequence (DNA): TGTGCCACCGGTATGGGACGGGGGGGCCCTGGGAAATCGGATACGCAGTATTTT.